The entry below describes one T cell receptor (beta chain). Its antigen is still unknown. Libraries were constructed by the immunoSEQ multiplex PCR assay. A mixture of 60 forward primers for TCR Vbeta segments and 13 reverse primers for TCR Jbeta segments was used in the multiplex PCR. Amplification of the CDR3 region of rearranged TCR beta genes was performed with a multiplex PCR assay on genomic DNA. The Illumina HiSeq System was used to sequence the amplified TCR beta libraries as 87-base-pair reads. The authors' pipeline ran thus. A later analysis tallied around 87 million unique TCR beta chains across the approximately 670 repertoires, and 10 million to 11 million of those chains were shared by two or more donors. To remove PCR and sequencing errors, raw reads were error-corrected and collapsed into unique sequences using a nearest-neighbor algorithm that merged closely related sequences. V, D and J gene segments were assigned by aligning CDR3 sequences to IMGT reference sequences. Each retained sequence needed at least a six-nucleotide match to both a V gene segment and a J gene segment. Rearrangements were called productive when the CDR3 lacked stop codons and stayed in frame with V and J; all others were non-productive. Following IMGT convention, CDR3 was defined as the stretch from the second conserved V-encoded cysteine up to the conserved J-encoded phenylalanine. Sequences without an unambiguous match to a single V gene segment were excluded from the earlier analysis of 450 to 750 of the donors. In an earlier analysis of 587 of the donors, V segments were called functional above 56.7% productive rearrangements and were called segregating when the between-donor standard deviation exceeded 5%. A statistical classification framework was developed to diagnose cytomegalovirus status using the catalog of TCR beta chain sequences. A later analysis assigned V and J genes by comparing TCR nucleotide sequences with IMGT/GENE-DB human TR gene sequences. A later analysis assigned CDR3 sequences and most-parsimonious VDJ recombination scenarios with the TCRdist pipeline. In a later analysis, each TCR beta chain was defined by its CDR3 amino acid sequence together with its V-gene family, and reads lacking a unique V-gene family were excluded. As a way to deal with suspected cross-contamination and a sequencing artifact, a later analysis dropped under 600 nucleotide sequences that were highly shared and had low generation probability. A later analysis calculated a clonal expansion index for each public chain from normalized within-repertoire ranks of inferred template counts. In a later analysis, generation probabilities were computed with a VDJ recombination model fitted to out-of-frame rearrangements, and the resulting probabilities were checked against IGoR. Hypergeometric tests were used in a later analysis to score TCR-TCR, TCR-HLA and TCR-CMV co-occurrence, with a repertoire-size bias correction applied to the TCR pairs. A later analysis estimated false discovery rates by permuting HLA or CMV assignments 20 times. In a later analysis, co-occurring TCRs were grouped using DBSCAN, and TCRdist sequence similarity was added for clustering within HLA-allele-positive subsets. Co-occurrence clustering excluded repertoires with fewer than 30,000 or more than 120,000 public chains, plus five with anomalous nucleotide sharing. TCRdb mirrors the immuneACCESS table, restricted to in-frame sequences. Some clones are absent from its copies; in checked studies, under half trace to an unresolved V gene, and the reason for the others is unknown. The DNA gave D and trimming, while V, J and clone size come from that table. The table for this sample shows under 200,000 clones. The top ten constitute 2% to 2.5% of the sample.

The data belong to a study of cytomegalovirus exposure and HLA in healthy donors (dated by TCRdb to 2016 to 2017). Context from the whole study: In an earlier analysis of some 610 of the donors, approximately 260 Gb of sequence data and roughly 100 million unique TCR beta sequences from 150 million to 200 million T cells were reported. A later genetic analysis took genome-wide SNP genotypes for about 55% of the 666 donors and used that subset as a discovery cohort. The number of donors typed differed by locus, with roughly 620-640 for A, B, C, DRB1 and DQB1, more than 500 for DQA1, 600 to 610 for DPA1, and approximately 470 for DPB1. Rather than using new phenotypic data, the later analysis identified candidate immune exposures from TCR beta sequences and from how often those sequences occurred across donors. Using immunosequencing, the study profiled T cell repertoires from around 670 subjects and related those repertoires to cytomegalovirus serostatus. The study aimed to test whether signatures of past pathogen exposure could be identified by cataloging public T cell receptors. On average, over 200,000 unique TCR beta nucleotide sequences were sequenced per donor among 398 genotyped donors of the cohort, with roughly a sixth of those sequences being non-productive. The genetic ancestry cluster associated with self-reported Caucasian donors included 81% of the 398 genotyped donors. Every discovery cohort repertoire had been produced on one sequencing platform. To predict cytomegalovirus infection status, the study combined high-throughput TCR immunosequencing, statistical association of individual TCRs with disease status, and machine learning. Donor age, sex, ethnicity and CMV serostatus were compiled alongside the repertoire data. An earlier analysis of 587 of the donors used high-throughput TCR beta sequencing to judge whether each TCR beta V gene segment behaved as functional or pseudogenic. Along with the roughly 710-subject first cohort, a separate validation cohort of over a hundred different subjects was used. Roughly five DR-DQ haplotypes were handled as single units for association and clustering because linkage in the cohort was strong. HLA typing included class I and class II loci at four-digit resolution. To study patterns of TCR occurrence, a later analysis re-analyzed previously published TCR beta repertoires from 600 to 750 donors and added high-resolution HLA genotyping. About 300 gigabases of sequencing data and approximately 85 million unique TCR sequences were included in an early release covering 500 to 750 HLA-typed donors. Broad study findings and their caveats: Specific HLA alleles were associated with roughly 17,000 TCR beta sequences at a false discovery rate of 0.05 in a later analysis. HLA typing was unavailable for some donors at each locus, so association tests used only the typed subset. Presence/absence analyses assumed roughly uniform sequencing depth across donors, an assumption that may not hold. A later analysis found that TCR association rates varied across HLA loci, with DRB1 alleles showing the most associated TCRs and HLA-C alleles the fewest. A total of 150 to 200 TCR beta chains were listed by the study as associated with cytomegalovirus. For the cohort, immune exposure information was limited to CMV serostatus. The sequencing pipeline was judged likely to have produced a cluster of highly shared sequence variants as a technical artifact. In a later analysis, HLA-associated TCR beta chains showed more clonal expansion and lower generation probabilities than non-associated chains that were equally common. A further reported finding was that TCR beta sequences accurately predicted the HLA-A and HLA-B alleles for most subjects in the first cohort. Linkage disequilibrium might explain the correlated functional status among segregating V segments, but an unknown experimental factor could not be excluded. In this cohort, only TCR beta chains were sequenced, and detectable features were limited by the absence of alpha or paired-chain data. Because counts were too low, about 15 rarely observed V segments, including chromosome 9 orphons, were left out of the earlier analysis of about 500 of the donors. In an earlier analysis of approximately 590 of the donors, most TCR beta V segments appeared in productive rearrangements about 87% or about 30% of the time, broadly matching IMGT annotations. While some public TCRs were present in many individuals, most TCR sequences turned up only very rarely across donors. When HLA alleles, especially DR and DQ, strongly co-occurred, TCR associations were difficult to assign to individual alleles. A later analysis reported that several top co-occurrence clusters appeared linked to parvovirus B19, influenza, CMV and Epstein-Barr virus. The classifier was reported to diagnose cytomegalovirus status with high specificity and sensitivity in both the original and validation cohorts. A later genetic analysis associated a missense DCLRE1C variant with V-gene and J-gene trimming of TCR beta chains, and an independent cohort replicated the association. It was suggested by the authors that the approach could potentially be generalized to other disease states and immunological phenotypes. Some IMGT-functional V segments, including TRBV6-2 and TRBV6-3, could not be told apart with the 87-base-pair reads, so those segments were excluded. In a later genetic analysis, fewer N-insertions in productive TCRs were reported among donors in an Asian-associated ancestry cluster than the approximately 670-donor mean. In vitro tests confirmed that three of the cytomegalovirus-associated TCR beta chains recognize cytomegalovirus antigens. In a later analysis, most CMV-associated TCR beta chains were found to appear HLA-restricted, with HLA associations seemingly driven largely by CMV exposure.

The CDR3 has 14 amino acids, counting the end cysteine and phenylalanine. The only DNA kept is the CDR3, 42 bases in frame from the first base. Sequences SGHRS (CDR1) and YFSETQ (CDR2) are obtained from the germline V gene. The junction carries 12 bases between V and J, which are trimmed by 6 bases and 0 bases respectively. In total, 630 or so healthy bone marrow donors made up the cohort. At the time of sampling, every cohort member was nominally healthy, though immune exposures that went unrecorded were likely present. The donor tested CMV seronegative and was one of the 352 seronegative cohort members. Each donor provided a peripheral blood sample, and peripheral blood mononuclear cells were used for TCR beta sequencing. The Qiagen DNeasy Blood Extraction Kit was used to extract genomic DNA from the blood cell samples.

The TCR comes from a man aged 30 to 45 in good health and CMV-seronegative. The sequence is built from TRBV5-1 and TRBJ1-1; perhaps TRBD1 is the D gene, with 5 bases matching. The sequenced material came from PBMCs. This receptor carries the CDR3 CASKTGVMNTEAFF. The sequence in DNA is TGCGCCAGCAAAACGGGGGTGATGAACACTGAAGCTTTCTTT.